This TCR beta chain appears in the sequencing data of a study of T cell responses to AZD1222 COVID-19 vaccine. CDR1 MNHEY and CDR2 SMNVEV come from the germline V gene (reference sequence). Trimming took off 2 bases at V and 7 bases at J, with 9 bases between the two ends. This CDR3 is built from 14 residues. The repertoire was sequenced with immunoSEQ multiplex PCR; TCRdb's copy has only in-frame clones and lacks some. The repertoire holds 100,000 to 150,000 clones, with just over 90% as singletons. Here the sequenced sample was peripheral blood, taken on day 0 of AZD1222 vaccination. The rearrangement uses TRBV27 and TRBJ1-6; the D is unclear. The receptor comes from an adult in good health. The CDR3: CASSLMAGNSPLHF. Here the CDR3 DNA reads TGTGCCAGCAGTTTAATGGCGGGGAATTCACCCCTCCACTTT.